A single sample gave rise to the 8 T cell receptor beta chains below, sequenced in a study of blood T cells in healthy people across ages. Primed by a sample-barcoded 5' primer and a J-beta primer mix, a second PCR proceeded for 7 to 11 cycles. In TCRdb, the 5' RACE reads were re-called with MiXCR into one record per CDR3 protein. The sample has approximately 1,700,000 distinct CDR3 sequences; about two fifths are singletons. Input material: blood. These receptors originate from a human donor in good health.

The table lists this clonotype with a few counts. J is TRBJ1-5 and V is TRBV20-1; 8 bases fit TRBD1. CDR1 is DFQATT and CDR2 is SNEGSKA in the germline V gene (reference sequence). There are 15 residues in the CDR3. The ends lost 4 bases at V and 0 bases at J; junction bases unmatched: 5. CDR3 sequence: CSAIDRGRSNQPQHF. CDR3 DNA sequence: TGCAGTGCTATAGACAGGGGTCGTAGCAATCAGCCCCAGCATTTT.

The rearrangement links TRBV5-4 to TRBJ1-6; maybe TRBD1 (5 bases). The CDR3 has 13 amino acids. V shed 4 bases and J shed 8 bases, with 10 bases lying between them. CDR1 and CDR2 (germline): SGHNT, YYREEE (reference sequence). For the CDR3, the DNA is TGTGCCAGCAGCCAGGACATTGATTCACCCCTCCACTTT. Its protein is CASSQDIDSPLHF.

The count of this clonotype is one. The V and J genes are TRBV5-1 and TRBJ2-1, with D hard to call. V lost 5 bases and J lost 8, with 14 bases in between. The CDR3 sequence is 13 residues long. Germline values: CDR1 SGHRS, CDR2 YFSETQ. CDR3: CASRDLTSHEQFF. DNA of the CDR3: TGCGCCAGCAGGGACCTGACCAGCCATGAGCAGTTCTTC.

This sequence joins TRBV5-1 and TRBJ1-2; the match to TRBD1 covers 9 bases. The V gene's germline CDR1 is SGHRS and CDR2 YFSETQ. V was clipped by 4 bases and J by 10 bases; unmatched bases: 11. The CDR3 contains 14 residues. The CDR3 spells CASSVLQGAEDYTF. The CDR3 coding sequence is TGCGCCAGCAGCGTGCTACAGGGGGCAGAAGACTACACCTTC.

This clonotype came up a few times. The CDR3 is CSVVYLDLGETQYF. For the CDR3, the DNA is TGCAGCGTCGTCTACCTAGATCTCGGAGAGACCCAGTACTTC. V and J are TRBV29-1 and TRBJ2-5; D uncertain. CDR3 length: 14 residues. The ends were cut back, 6 bases at V and 4 bases at J, with 18 bases in the middle. Germline V gene sequence: CDR1 SQVTM, CDR2 ANQGSEA.

This clonotype showed up just a few times. This sequence joins TRBV21-1 and TRBJ1-1. TRBV21-1 is tagged as a pseudogene. The CDR3 totals 15 residues. CDR3 nucleotide sequence: TGTGCCAGCAGCAAGTGGGTCGTCGACCCTACTGAAGCTTTCTTT. Protein: CASSKWVVDPTEAFF.

The V and J genes are TRBV15 and TRBJ2-7; D not resolved. The closer fit of TRBJ2-5 to the DNA end suggests the J call may be wrong. Germline values: CDR1 LNHNV, CDR2 YYDKDF (reference sequence). The CDR3 covers 11 residues. The CDR3 coding sequence is TGTGCCACCAGCAGAACAGAGACCCAGTACTTC. It encodes CATSRTETQYF.

The sample holds a few counts of this clonotype. The chain employs TRBV20-1 and TRBJ1-6, with D possibly being TRBD1 (5 bases). Trimming took off 7 bases at V and 1 base at J, with 20 bases between the two ends. The CDR3 length is 17 residues. Germline values: CDR1 DFQATT, CDR2 SNEGSKA (reference sequence). The CDR3 region has the DNA TGCAGTGTTCCGGCAGGGCCAGGGAATTCCTATAATTCACCCCTCCACTTT. Its translation is CSVPAGPGNSYNSPLHF.